These T cell receptor beta chains were read from a single sample in a study of CD8 T cells in Susac syndrome. TCRdb processed the immunoSEQ multiplex PCR reads anew with MiXCR; each CDR3 protein has one entry. The sample gives 50,000 or so distinct CDR3 sequences, roughly 93% of which show up once; about 0.54% is in the top ten. Sequencing used CD8+ T cells from PBMCs. The receptors derive from a human donor with multiple sclerosis. CDR3s include the opening cysteine and the closing phenylalanine or tryptophan. Each record gives: V gene, D gene, J gene, clone size, CDR3 DNA, CDR3 protein. A D gene is named only where the DNA matches it firmly. A row's size may be missing; if present it is once, few, many or a size class.

v_gene: TRBV29-1
d_gene: -
j_gene: TRBJ2-3
abundance: -
CDR3nt: TGCAGCGTTGAAGGAGCAGGGGACCTCGCATTGGATACGCAGTATTTT
CDR3aa: CSVEGAGDLALDTQYF

v_gene: TRBV5-4
d_gene: -
j_gene: TRBJ2-3
abundance: once
CDR3nt: TGTGCCAGCAGCTTGAATAGCCCCACAGATACGCAGTATTTT
CDR3aa: CASSLNSPTDTQYF

v_gene: TRBV4-2
d_gene: -
j_gene: TRBJ2-2
abundance: -
CDR3nt: TGTGCCAGCAGCCAAGCTCCGACAATGAACACCGGGGAGCTGTTTTTT
CDR3aa: CASSQAPTMNTGELFF

v_gene: TRBV7-9
d_gene: TRBD2
j_gene: TRBJ2-2
abundance: -
CDR3nt: TGTGCCAGCAGCCCGGCGGGGGGGAACACCGGGGAGCTGTTTTTT
CDR3aa: CASSPAGGNTGELFF

v_gene: TRBV6-6
d_gene: -
j_gene: TRBJ1-2
abundance: -
CDR3nt: TGTGCCAGCAACCGTCCAGGATCCGACGATCGGTATGGCTACACCTTC
CDR3aa: CASNRPGSDDRYGYTF

v_gene: TRBV29-1
d_gene: -
j_gene: TRBJ1-2
abundance: -
CDR3nt: TGCAGCGTTGAAGCGAGAGGGTACTATGGCTACACCTTC
CDR3aa: CSVEARGYYGYTF

v_gene: TRBV14
d_gene: -
j_gene: TRBJ2-5
abundance: -
CDR3nt: TGTGCCAGCAGCCAAGAAGACGAAGAGACCCAGTACTTC
CDR3aa: CASSQEDEETQYF

v_gene: TRBV13
d_gene: -
j_gene: TRBJ1-1
abundance: -
CDR3nt: TGTGCCAGCAGCTTAGGGGGCCCTGAAGCTTTCTTT
CDR3aa: CASSLGGPEAFF

v_gene: TRBV12-3/TRBV12-4
d_gene: TRBD2
j_gene: TRBJ2-1
abundance: -
CDR3nt: TGTGCCAGCAGTCCAGTGGGGGGGAGCGATGAGCAGTTCTTC
CDR3aa: CASSPVGGSDEQFF

v_gene: TRBV19
d_gene: -
j_gene: TRBJ2-7
abundance: -
CDR3nt: TGTGCCAGTTCGGCGGGATCTAGCTCCTACGAGCAGTACTTC
CDR3aa: CASSAGSSSYEQYF

v_gene: TRBV5-1
d_gene: -
j_gene: TRBJ2-3
abundance: once
CDR3nt: TGCGCCAGCAGCCCTAGGGTGACGATCTACGGACGGAGCACAGATACGCAGTATTTT
CDR3aa: CASSPRVTIYGRSTDTQYF

v_gene: TRBV7-9
d_gene: -
j_gene: TRBJ1-1
abundance: -
CDR3nt: TGTGCCAGCAGCTTGGGCCTGGGACCGAACACTGAAGCTTTCTTT
CDR3aa: CASSLGLGPNTEAFF

v_gene: TRBV15
d_gene: TRBD1
j_gene: TRBJ2-7
abundance: -
CDR3nt: TGTGCCACCAGCACCGGACAGGGCTACGAGCAGTACTTC
CDR3aa: CATSTGQGYEQYF

v_gene: TRBV5-6
d_gene: -
j_gene: TRBJ1-1
abundance: once
CDR3nt: TGTGCCAGCAGCTTGGTTCAGGGAAGTCAAGCTCTCTTT
CDR3aa: CASSLVQGSQALF

v_gene: TRBV7-9
d_gene: -
j_gene: TRBJ1-4
abundance: -
CDR3nt: TGTGCCAGCAGCTGGGACTATTGGGAGTTGGCTGAAAAACTGTTTTTT
CDR3aa: CASSWDYWELAEKLFF

v_gene: TRBV27
d_gene: -
j_gene: TRBJ1-6
abundance: -
CDR3nt: TGTGCCAGCAGTTTCGGTAGGGGAAATTCACCCCTCCACTTT
CDR3aa: CASSFGRGNSPLHF

v_gene: TRBV12-5
d_gene: -
j_gene: TRBJ1-5
abundance: -
CDR3nt: TGTGCTAGTGGTTTGGGGACAGTCAATCAGCCCCAGCATTTT
CDR3aa: CASGLGTVNQPQHF

v_gene: TRBV27
d_gene: TRBD2
j_gene: TRBJ2-1
abundance: -
CDR3nt: TGTGCCAGCACCTTAGCGGGGGGGCTGGAAAATGAGCAGTTCTTC
CDR3aa: CASTLAGGLENEQFF

v_gene: TRBV4-1
d_gene: -
j_gene: TRBJ1-2
abundance: -
CDR3nt: TGCGCCAGCAGCCAAGAGTTAGTCTACACCTTC
CDR3aa: CASSQELVYTF

v_gene: TRBV19
d_gene: TRBD1
j_gene: TRBJ2-7
abundance: once
CDR3nt: TGTGCCAGTAGTAGGCCCCCGGGACAGATCCCCTACGAGCAGTACTTC
CDR3aa: CASSRPPGQIPYEQYF

v_gene: TRBV5-1
d_gene: TRBD1
j_gene: TRBJ2-2
abundance: -
CDR3nt: TGCGCCAGCAGGCTAGGACAGGGGGCCGCCGGGGAGCTGTTTTTT
CDR3aa: CASRLGQGAAGELFF

v_gene: TRBV15
d_gene: -
j_gene: TRBJ1-3
abundance: once
CDR3nt: TGTGCCACCAGCAGAGATAAAATGGGGACAAACACCATATATTTT
CDR3aa: CATSRDKMGTNTIYF

v_gene: TRBV10-3
d_gene: -
j_gene: TRBJ2-2
abundance: -
CDR3nt: TGTGCCATCAGTGAAAGGGTCACCGGGGAGCTGTTTTTT
CDR3aa: CAISERVTGELFF

v_gene: TRBV12-3/TRBV12-4
d_gene: -
j_gene: TRBJ2-1
abundance: -
CDR3nt: TGTGCCAGCAGTTTATACGGAAATGAGCAGTTCTTC
CDR3aa: CASSLYGNEQFF

v_gene: TRBV19
d_gene: TRBD1
j_gene: TRBJ1-1
abundance: -
CDR3nt: TGTGCCAGTGGGTCCGGGACAGGGTACACTGAAGCTTTCTTT
CDR3aa: CASGSGTGYTEAFF

v_gene: TRBV18
d_gene: TRBD1
j_gene: TRBJ2-7
abundance: -
CDR3nt: TGTGCCAGCTCACCTCTCTCTCTGGATACAGGGGCCTACGAGCAGTACTTC
CDR3aa: CASSPLSLDTGAYEQYF

v_gene: TRBV12-3/TRBV12-4
d_gene: -
j_gene: TRBJ2-4
abundance: -
CDR3nt: TGTGCCAGCAGGGGAAGTACGGGCAAAAACATTCAGTACTTC
CDR3aa: CASRGSTGKNIQYF

v_gene: TRBV4-1
d_gene: -
j_gene: TRBJ1-1
abundance: -
CDR3nt: TGCGCCAGCAGCCCTCGGACAGCCCTCAACACTGAAGCTTTCTTT
CDR3aa: CASSPRTALNTEAFF

v_gene: TRBV7-3
d_gene: -
j_gene: TRBJ1-1
abundance: -
CDR3nt: TGTGCCAGCAGCTTAGATGGCATGAACACTGAAGCTTTCTTT
CDR3aa: CASSLDGMNTEAFF

v_gene: TRBV6-2/TRBV6-3
d_gene: TRBD1
j_gene: TRBJ2-7
abundance: -
CDR3nt: TGTGCCAGCAGCTTGACTGCCGGAGGGACAGGGGGTGAGCAGTACTTC
CDR3aa: CASSLTAGGTGGEQYF

v_gene: TRBV20-1
d_gene: TRBD2
j_gene: TRBJ2-7
abundance: -
CDR3nt: TGCAGTGCTAGAGATCAGCGGGGTTCCTACGAGCAGTACTTC
CDR3aa: CSARDQRGSYEQYF

v_gene: TRBV3-1
d_gene: -
j_gene: TRBJ1-1
abundance: -
CDR3nt: TGTGCCAGCAGCCAAGATTGGGAGAGGGATTCTGAAGCTTTCTTT
CDR3aa: CASSQDWERDSEAFF

v_gene: TRBV15
d_gene: TRBD1
j_gene: TRBJ2-7
abundance: -
CDR3nt: TGTGCCACCAGCGGGGACAGTCCGTACGAGCAGTACTTC
CDR3aa: CATSGDSPYEQYF

v_gene: TRBV15
d_gene: TRBD1
j_gene: TRBJ2-7
abundance: once
CDR3nt: TGTGCCACCAGCAGAGAGGGACAGGGGGCTTACGAGCAGTACTTC
CDR3aa: CATSREGQGAYEQYF

v_gene: TRBV10-3
d_gene: TRBD1
j_gene: TRBJ1-5
abundance: -
CDR3nt: TGTGCCATCAGGGACGGGACAGGGACCAATCAGCCCCAGCATTTT
CDR3aa: CAIRDGTGTNQPQHF

v_gene: TRBV7-9
d_gene: -
j_gene: TRBJ2-3
abundance: -
CDR3nt: TGTGCCAGCACCCTTCGGGGGCCTAGCACAGATACGCAGTATTTT
CDR3aa: CASTLRGPSTDTQYF

v_gene: TRBV3-1
d_gene: -
j_gene: TRBJ2-2
abundance: -
CDR3nt: TGTGCCAGCAGCCAAGCAGAAAACACCGGGGAGCTGTTTTTT
CDR3aa: CASSQAENTGELFF

v_gene: TRBV20-1
d_gene: TRBD1
j_gene: TRBJ1-6
abundance: -
CDR3nt: TGCAGTGCTTTCGCCGGGACAGGAAATTCACCCCTCCACTTT
CDR3aa: CSAFAGTGNSPLHF

v_gene: TRBV12-3/TRBV12-4
d_gene: -
j_gene: TRBJ2-2
abundance: -
CDR3nt: TGTGCCATATCCGGGACTTCGGCCGGGGAGCTGTTTTTT
CDR3aa: CAISGTSAGELFF

v_gene: TRBV12-3/TRBV12-4
d_gene: -
j_gene: TRBJ2-3
abundance: -
CDR3nt: TGTGCCAGCACCTCTATTGACGGGTATACGCAGTATTTT
CDR3aa: CASTSIDGYTQYF

v_gene: TRBV29-1
d_gene: -
j_gene: TRBJ1-1
abundance: -
CDR3nt: TGCAGCGCGACCGGAGGGCCGGAAGCTTTCTTT
CDR3aa: CSATGGPEAFF

v_gene: TRBV2
d_gene: -
j_gene: TRBJ1-1
abundance: -
CDR3nt: TGTGCCAGCCCCGCGCGCAAGGGTGAAGCTTTCTTT
CDR3aa: CASPARKGEAFF

v_gene: TRBV28
d_gene: -
j_gene: TRBJ1-5
abundance: -
CDR3nt: TGTGCCAGCAGTCCCCCTGGGGGGCGAAGGGATCAGCCCCAGCATTTT
CDR3aa: CASSPPGGRRDQPQHF

v_gene: TRBV12-3/TRBV12-4
d_gene: -
j_gene: TRBJ2-5
abundance: once
CDR3nt: TGTGCCAGCAGTTTCGTACGGGAGACCCAGTACTTC
CDR3aa: CASSFVRETQYF

v_gene: TRBV23-1
d_gene: TRBD1
j_gene: TRBJ2-1
abundance: -
CDR3nt: TGCGCCAGCAGTCAATCGAAGGACAGGGGCCCCAATGAGCAGTTCTTC
CDR3aa: CASSQSKDRGPNEQFF

v_gene: TRBV2
d_gene: -
j_gene: TRBJ1-5
abundance: -
CDR3nt: TGTGCCAGCGGGACGGAGTATAGCAATCAGCCCCAGCATTTT
CDR3aa: CASGTEYSNQPQHF

v_gene: TRBV5-1
d_gene: -
j_gene: TRBJ2-7
abundance: -
CDR3nt: TGCGCCAGCAGCTACCTTGGAGGCGACGAGCAGTACTTC
CDR3aa: CASSYLGGDEQYF

v_gene: TRBV5-1
d_gene: -
j_gene: TRBJ1-2
abundance: once
CDR3nt: TGCGCCAGCAGCGGGAACAGGGAGGGAGGCTACACCTTC
CDR3aa: CASSGNREGGYTF

v_gene: TRBV5-1
d_gene: -
j_gene: TRBJ1-1
abundance: -
CDR3nt: TGCGCCAGCAGCTTGGACAGGTACGTTGGAGCTTTCTTT
CDR3aa: CASSLDRYVGAFF

v_gene: TRBV6-6
d_gene: -
j_gene: TRBJ2-2
abundance: -
CDR3nt: TGTGCCAGCACCCGAGCGCCAGGCACGAACACCGGGGAGCTGTTTTTT
CDR3aa: CASTRAPGTNTGELFF

v_gene: TRBV6-5
d_gene: TRBD1
j_gene: TRBJ1-1
abundance: -
CDR3nt: TGTGCCAGCAGTTACGGGACAGCTGAAGCTTTCTTT
CDR3aa: CASSYGTAEAFF

v_gene: TRBV12-3/TRBV12-4
d_gene: -
j_gene: TRBJ2-1
abundance: -
CDR3nt: TGTGCCAGCAGTCCTTTCGGGGGAAGCTCCTACAATGAGCAGTTCTTC
CDR3aa: CASSPFGGSSYNEQFF